Listed here is a single T cell receptor (beta chain). This sample is drawn from a study of monozygotic twins with cystic fibrosis. The junction had 7 bases not matched to a gene; V was cut back by 4 bases and J by 4 bases. Germline CDR1 reads SGHRS; CDR2 reads YFSETQ. This CDR3 spans 17 amino acids. Generated by immunoSEQ multiplex PCR, the TCRdb table keeps only in-frame clones and is missing some. The data show just under 20,000 clones, roughly 89% seen once. V and J are TRBV5-1 and TRBJ2-2; the match to TRBD2 covers 13 bases. The TCR was taken from a girl aged 2-9 years with cystic fibrosis. The sequenced material came from blood. The CDR3 DNA reads TGCGCCAGCAGCACCAGGACTAGCGGGAGTAGCACCGGGGAGCTGTTTTTT. Encoded protein: CASSTRTSGSSTGELFF.